This entry lists 21 T cell receptor beta chains sequenced from one sample in a study of Graves' ophthalmopathy and Graves' hyperthyroidism. RNA transcripts provided the template for amplifying TCR beta CDR3 regions. HTBI-primed first-round RT-PCR preceded second-round multiplex PCR. Each CDR3 protein gets one entry after TCRdb re-called the multiplex PCR reads with MiXCR. This sample yields over a million distinct CDR3 sequences, of which less than 45% are seen a single time; around 10% belongs to the top ten. Sequenced sample: peripheral blood or thyroid tissue (not recorded which). The receptors were sampled from an adult man with Graves' hyperthyroidism.

Note on this clonotype: Given a much more abundant clone one base away, this may be a read error. The missing conserved phenylalanine or tryptophan at the end of this CDR3 makes a read error likely. The genes are TRBV7-9 and TRBJ2-7, with D unclear. Trimming removed 4 bases from V and 5 bases from J, with 18 bases in between. The germline V gene has CDR1 SEHNR and CDR2 FQNEAQ (reference sequence). This CDR3 has 15 residues. CDR3 region: CASSSYRRSQHEQYL. The CDR3 DNA sequence: TGTGCCAGCAGCTCTTATCGTCGGTCCCAACACGAGCAGTACCTC.

This clonotype showed up many times. This rearrangement joins TRBV7-9 to TRBJ1-1; the D gene is possibly TRBD1 (5 bases). The germline V and J ends were trimmed by 3 bases and 4 bases, with 9 bases remaining between them. Germline V gene data show CDR1 as SEHNR and CDR2 as FQNEAQ (reference sequence). The CDR3 consists of 13 residues. The CDR3 is CASSFPGGTEAFF. DNA of the CDR3: TGTGCCAGCAGCTTTCCGGGGGGCACTGAAGCTTTCTTT.

This clonotype was observed many times. V usage is TRBV12-3 or TRBV12-4 and J usage is TRBJ2-7; 7 bases are shared with TRBD1. This CDR3 has 11 residues. The ends lost 7 bases at V and 6 bases at J; junction bases unmatched: 3. This chain's CDR3 is CASTAGGEQYF. CDR3 coding DNA: TGTGCCAGCACCGCAGGGGGCGAGCAGTACTTC.

This chain links TRBV6-2 or TRBV6-3 with TRBJ2-2; D is possibly TRBD1 or TRBD2 (6 bases each). This CDR3 comprises 16 residues. The V gene lost 8 bases and the J gene lost 5 bases, with 21 bases spanning the gap. The germline CDR1 and CDR2 sequences are MNHEY and SVGEGT. CDR3 in amino acids: CASLYAGTFETGELFF. The CDR3 bases are TGTGCCAGCTTATACGCGGGGACATTCGAAACCGGGGAGCTGTTTTTT.

This chain connects TRBV10-2 to TRBJ1-2; 8 bases fit TRBD1. The CDR3 contains 13 residues. CDR1 is WSHSY, CDR2 SAAADI, per germline. V trimming: 0 bases; J trimming: 8 bases; junction bases outside the gene matches: 2. The CDR3 sequence is CASSESDRGGYTF. For the CDR3, the DNA is TGCGCCAGCAGTGAGTCTGACAGGGGAGGCTACACCTTC.

This clonotype was observed many times. The chain carries TRBV15 and TRBJ1-1; possibly TRBD1 for D (5 bases). The CDR3 is 13 amino acids. V was trimmed by 8 bases and J by 4 bases, leaving 14 bases between them. Germline V gene sequence: CDR1 LNHNV, CDR2 YYDKDF (reference sequence). CDR3 bases: TGTGCCACCGGGGCCAGGAAGATCACTGAAGCTTTCTTT. Translation gives CATGARKITEAFF.

This clonotype turned up a few times. The chain couples TRBV7-9 to TRBJ2-7; 9 nucleotides line up with TRBD2. Per the germline V gene, CDR1 is SEHNR and CDR2 is FQNEAQ (reference sequence). The CDR3 consists of 21 residues. The V and J ends lost 6 bases and 5 bases, in that order; junction bases with no gene match: 29. CDR3 sequence: CASSYSIGGPREVAGVDEQYF. The DNA of the CDR3 is TGTGCCAGCAGTTACTCGATTGGAGGTCCCCGGGAGGTAGCGGGAGTCGACGAGCAGTACTTC.

There are a few counts of this clonotype. A much bigger clone sits one base away, suggesting this may be a read error. This chain joins TRBV15 and TRBJ2-7, with a tentative D call TRBD2 (5 bases). Germline V gene lookup returns CDR1 LNHNV and CDR2 YYDKDF (reference sequence). V shed 6 bases and J shed 6 bases, with 24 bases lying between them. There are 16 residues in the CDR3. CDR3 amino acids: CATRNTRDYPPVEQYF. CDR3 in DNA: TGTGCCACCAGAAACACACGAGACTACCCGCCTGTCGAGCAGTACTTC.

The rearrangement uses TRBV10-3 and TRBJ1-1, with D perhaps TRBD1 (6 bases). The length of the CDR3 is 14 residues. Germline assignment: CDR1 ENHRY and CDR2 SYGVKD. The V gene lost 6 bases and the J gene lost 3 bases, with 14 bases spanning the gap. The CDR3 is CAIRAGAGYTEAFF. In DNA, the CDR3 is TGTGCCATCAGGGCGGGGGCGGGGTACACTGAAGCTTTCTTT.

Comment on this clonotype: An end of the junction does not agree with germline; a read error may underlie this. This chain joins TRBV29-1 and TRBJ1-4; 8 positions match TRBD1. The CDR3 has 14 residues. CDR1 is SQVTM, CDR2 ANQGSEA, per germline. CDR3 residues: CGVEDSGQGLKLFF. The CDR3 nucleotides read TGCGGCGTTGAAGATTCAGGACAGGGCCTAAAACTGTTTTTT. The complete variable domain, with remaining parts taken from reference TRBV29-1 and TRBJ1-4, reads SAVISQKPSRDICQRGTSLTIQCQVDSQVTMMFWYRQQPGQSLTLIATANQGSEATYESGFVIDKFPISRPNLTFSTLTVSNMSPEDSSIYLCGVEDSGQGLKLFFGSGTQLSVL.

The rearrangement uses TRBV6-5 and TRBJ1-6; D ambiguous. Germline V gene sequence: CDR1 MNHEY, CDR2 SVGAGI. V lost 2 bases and J 3 bases, leaving 14 bases between the germline ends. The CDR3 length is 17 residues. CDR3 coding DNA: TGTGCCAGCAGTTACGAGAAGGGAGCCCTCTATAATTCACCCCTCCACTTT. This sequence encodes CASSYEKGALYNSPLHF.

This clonotype has at least ten counts. The CDR3 nucleotides are TGCAGTGCCAGGGGATGGGATTCACCCCTCCACTTT. It yields the protein CSARGWDSPLHF. The V gene is TRBV20-1, the J gene TRBJ1-6, with D maybe TRBD1 (6 bases). This CDR3 has 12 residues. Germline values: CDR1 DFQATT, CDR2 SNEGSKA (reference sequence). V dropped 6 bases and J dropped 8 bases, with 11 bases sitting between them.

The chain uses TRBV7-3 and TRBJ1-1, with D maybe TRBD1 (5 bases). V was cut by 2 bases and J by 3 bases, with 13 bases left in between. CDR3 length: 15 residues. The V gene's germline CDR1 is SGHTA and CDR2 FQGTGA. CDR3 nucleotides: TGTGCCAGCAGCTTAGAGAGGAGGGGCTACACTGAAGCTTTCTTT. Translation: CASSLERRGYTEAFF.

This clonotype came up many times. This chain joins TRBV20-1 and TRBJ1-1; D gene uncertain. The CDR3 is made up of 17 amino acids. CDR1 is DFQATT and CDR2 is SNEGSKA in the germline V gene (reference sequence). V was clipped by 4 bases and J by 3 bases, with 24 bases between them. The CDR3: CSAKVAGGISLYTEAFF. CDR3 DNA: TGCAGTGCTAAGGTGGCAGGTGGGATCTCTTTATACACTGAAGCTTTCTTT.

The sample holds many counts of this clonotype. This rearrangement joins TRBV20-1 to TRBJ1-6; D remains unclear. This CDR3 is 13 amino acids long. Looked up from germline, CDR1 is DFQATT and CDR2 is SNEGSKA (reference sequence). V shed 3 bases and J shed 10 bases, with 13 bases lying between them. CDR3 coding DNA: TGCAGTGCTAGGGAGGAGAAAAGGTCACCCCTCCACTTT. Its translation is CSAREEKRSPLHF.

There are a few counts of this clonotype. The rearrangement links TRBV7-9 to TRBJ1-6; TRBD1 matches 7 bases. The germline gives CDR1 SEHNR, CDR2 FQNEAQ (reference sequence). The ends lost 1 base at V and 11 bases at J; junction bases unmatched: 11. This CDR3 comprises 16 residues. Here the CDR3 reads CASSLDLFRGLTPLHF. The CDR3 DNA reads as TGTGCCAGCAGCTTAGATCTGTTCAGGGGGTTGACACCCCTCCACTTT.

This clonotype was recorded at least ten times. The V gene is TRBV4-2, the J gene TRBJ1-6, with TRBD1 matching over 9 bases. The V gene end was trimmed by 4 bases and the J gene end by 10 bases; junction bases not matched to a gene: 8. Germline CDR1 and CDR2: LGHNA and YNFKEQ. There are 15 residues in the CDR3. The CDR3 nucleotides are TGTGCCAGCAGCCCGCGGACAGGGGATGGCTCACCCCTCCACTTT. Translating gives CASSPRTGDGSPLHF.

The chain is built from TRBV10-3 and TRBJ2-6; D gene unclear. The CDR3 is 16 amino acids. Germline CDR1 is ENHRY and CDR2 is SYGVKD. V gave up 4 bases and J gave up 0 bases, with 10 bases separating them. This CDR3 reads CAISGSGHSGANVLTF. Here the CDR3 DNA reads TGTGCCATCAGTGGGTCAGGCCACTCTGGGGCCAACGTCCTGACTTTC.

This clonotype has just one count. Since a much larger clone is just one base distant, this may be a read error. Since the CDR3 does not end with the conserved phenylalanine or tryptophan, this likely comes from a read error. This chain links TRBV7-9 with TRBJ1-2; TRBD1 might be the D (5 bases). The germline CDR1 and CDR2 sequences are SEHNR and FQNEAQ (reference sequence). V lost 5 bases and J 8 bases, leaving 21 bases between the germline ends. The length of the CDR3 is 15 residues. CDR3 residues: CASSLTGQGRRGYTL. In DNA, the CDR3 is TGTGCCAGCAGCCTCACCGGGCAGGGAAGACGGGGCTACACCCTC.

This clonotype was found a few times. The genes are TRBV4-3 and TRBJ2-2; no definite D call. This CDR3 is built from 14 residues. Germline V CDR1 and CDR2: LGHNA, YSLEER. Between the trimmed V and J ends, which lost 0 bases and 3 bases, there was a span of 5 bases. CDR3 in DNA: TGCGCCAGCAGCCAAGATCCCTACACCGGGGAGCTGTTTTTT. Amino acids: CASSQDPYTGELFF.

This clonotype was counted ten times or more. The chain recombines TRBV10-3 with TRBJ2-7; no firm D call. The CDR3 runs 12 residues. V shed 2 bases and J shed 2 bases, with 4 bases lying between them. Germline CDR1 reads ENHRY; CDR2 reads SYGVKD. CDR3 DNA: TGTGCCATCAGTGAGAGGACCTACGAGCAGTACTTC. Translated: CAISERTYEQYF.